This TCR beta chain was recovered during a study of shared clonotypes between healthy human individuals. Some clones are missing from TCRdb's copy, which holds only in-frame ones; the method was immunoSEQ multiplex PCR. The table has roughly 2.1 million clones, roughly 91% seen once. CD8 cells regarded as naive lacked CD45RO, were positively chosen for CCR7, and omitted terminally differentiated effector memory CD45RA+ cells. The CDR3 sequence is 14 residues long. V was clipped by 0 bases and J by 2 bases, with 9 bases between them. Germline V gene data show CDR1 as SGHRS and CDR2 as YFSETQ. V usage is TRBV5-1 and J usage is TRBJ2-7; a possible D gene is TRBD2 (6 bases). The source material was naive CD8+ T cells from PBMCs. The source of this sequence is a man aged 18 to 30 in good health. Some clones in this sample may be carry-over from other donors' samples. CDR3 sequence reads: CASSLGASAYEQYF. For the CDR3, the DNA is TGCGCCAGCAGCTTGGGGGCTAGCGCCTACGAGCAGTACTTC.